A selection of T cell receptor beta chains follows, all from one sample in a study of beta chain features in type 1 diabetes. Only in-frame clones appear in the TCRdb table, and some are missing; sequencing was by immunoSEQ multiplex PCR. The sample has 160,000 or so clones; about 8.1% are singletons. Source material: central memory CD4+ T cells from blood. Receptors were obtained from a woman aged 18-30 years with type 1 diabetes. CDR3s include the opening cysteine and the closing phenylalanine or tryptophan. A D gene is named only where the DNA matches it firmly. Some rows have no size entry. The others give once, few or many, or a class for an expanded clone.

TRBD1	TRBV5-4	TRBJ1-2	-	CASSSETGGWGGYTF	TGTGCCAGCAGTTCCGAAACAGGGGGCTGGGGAGGCTACACCTTC
-	TRBV21-1	TRBJ1-4	few	CHSDRDNEKLFF	TGTCACAGCGACAGAGATAATGAAAAACTGTTTTTT
TRBD1	TRBV14	TRBJ2-1	-	CASSQQQGMGSYNEQFF	TGTGCCAGCAGCCAACAACAGGGGATGGGCTCCTACAATGAGCAGTTCTTC
-	TRBV7-2	TRBJ2-7	-	CASSSAYEQYF	TGTGCCAGCAGCTCCGCCTACGAGCAGTACTTC
-	TRBV5-1	TRBJ2-3	few	CASSLMDGGVPTDTQYF	TGCGCCAGCAGCCTGATGGATGGCGGGGTTCCCACAGATACGCAGTATTTT
TRBD2	TRBV11-2	TRBJ2-2	-	CASSFGLAGFGELFF	TGTGCCAGCAGCTTTGGACTAGCGGGGTTCGGGGAGCTGTTTTTT
TRBD2	TRBV30	TRBJ2-7	few	CAWSAGGEQYF	TGTGCCTGGAGTGCGGGGGGGGAGCAGTACTTC
-	TRBV18	TRBJ2-7	-	CASSLGHEQYF	TGTGCCAGCTCACTGGGCCACGAGCAGTACTTC
-	TRBV4-1	TRBJ1-2	-	CASSQEGSSPNGYTF	TGCGCCAGCAGCCAAGAGGGCAGTTCCCCCAATGGCTACACCTTC
-	TRBV1	TRBJ1-5	-	CTSSQERTIRGHF	TGCACCAGCAGCCAGGAACGGACAATCAGGGGGCATTTT
-	TRBV5-1	TRBJ1-1	few	CASSLGSGFGNTEAFF	TGCGCCAGCAGCTTAGGTTCCGGGTTCGGGAACACTGAAGCTTTCTTT
-	TRBV10-3	TRBJ2-7	few	CASRQGGYEQYF	TGTGCCTCGAGGCAGGGGGGTTACGAGCAGTACTTC
-	TRBV5-1	TRBJ1-2	-	CASSGGIQDNYGYTF	TGCGCCAGCAGCGGCGGAATACAGGATAACTATGGCTACACCTTC
-	TRBV6-5	TRBJ1-6	-	CASTAVAGQSPLHF	TGTGCCAGCACCGCAGTGGCAGGCCAATCACCCCTCCACTTT
TRBD2	TRBV11-2	TRBJ2-1	few	CASSSSGTSGSGVYNEQFF	TGTGCCAGCAGCTCATCCGGGACTAGCGGGAGCGGGGTATACAATGAGCAGTTCTTC
TRBD2	TRBV5-1	TRBJ2-4	few	CASSNTGGSGNIQYF	TGCGCCAGCAGCAATACGGGCGGGAGCGGGAACATTCAGTACTTC
TRBD1	TRBV19	TRBJ1-5	-	CASRNRGSQPQHF	TGTGCCAGTAGGAACAGGGGATCTCAGCCCCAGCATTTT
-	TRBV7-2	TRBJ2-2	few	CASSLARGTGELFF	TGTGCCAGCAGCTTAGCGAGGGGGACCGGGGAGCTGTTTTTT
-	TRBV5-6	TRBJ2-1	-	CASRAVTWDEQFF	TGTGCCAGCAGGGCGGTGACTTGGGATGAGCAGTTCTTC
-	TRBV9	TRBJ2-1	few	CASSVEGTRGWQFF	TGTGCCAGCAGCGTGGAAGGGACTCGAGGGTGGCAGTTCTTC
-	TRBV4-3	TRBJ2-3	few	CASSQDLSTGTSTDTQYF	TGCGCCAGCAGCCAAGACCTTTCGACAGGGACTAGCACAGATACGCAGTATTTT
-	TRBV30	TRBJ2-3	few	CAWSVKQTQYF	TGTGCCTGGAGTGTAAAACAGACGCAGTATTTT
TRBD1	TRBV19	TRBJ2-7	few	CASSILPGTGDYEQYF	TGTGCCAGTAGTATATTACCCGGGACAGGGGACTACGAGCAGTACTTC
-	TRBV2	TRBJ1-1	-	CASKILDMNTEAFF	TGTGCCAGCAAGATCCTGGACATGAACACTGAAGCTTTCTTT
-	TRBV7-2	TRBJ2-7	-	CASSLGGFLEQYF	TGTGCCAGCAGCTTAGGCGGCTTCCTCGAGCAGTACTTC
TRBD2	TRBV11-2	TRBJ2-3	few	CASSLFGGSSTDTQYF	TGTGCCAGCAGCTTATTCGGCGGGAGTTCGACAGATACGCAGTATTTT
-	TRBV15	TRBJ2-3	-	CATSRQGTDTQYF	TGTGCCACCAGCAGACAGGGTACAGATACGCAGTATTTT
-	TRBV7-2	TRBJ1-2	-	CASSLAAQGLNYGYTF	TGTGCCAGCAGCTTAGCTGCGCAGGGACTCAACTATGGCTACACCTTC
-	TRBV5-6	TRBJ2-5	few	CASSLGQGETQYF	TGTGCCAGCAGCTTGGGGCAGGGGGAGACCCAGTACTTC
-	TRBV2	TRBJ2-3	many	CASTLRAQGTDTQYF	TGTGCCAGCACGCTAAGGGCCCAGGGGACAGATACGCAGTATTTT
-	TRBV27	TRBJ2-1	few	CASSWGMGGEQFF	TGTGCCAGCAGTTGGGGTATGGGGGGTGAGCAGTTCTTC
-	TRBV28	TRBJ2-1	few	CASSLYRARKDYNEQFF	TGTGCCAGCAGTTTATACCGAGCTAGAAAGGATTACAATGAGCAGTTCTTC
-	TRBV19	TRBJ1-1	-	CASSEGYLNTEAFF	TGTGCCAGTAGCGAGGGCTATCTGAACACTGAAGCTTTCTTT
-	TRBV6-5	TRBJ1-3	few	CASQRESSGNTIYF	TGTGCCTCTCAAAGGGAGAGCTCTGGAAACACCATATATTTT
-	TRBV6-6	TRBJ1-5	-	CASSSGSEGNQPQHF	TGTGCCAGCAGTTCCGGGTCTGAGGGAAATCAGCCCCAGCATTTT
-	TRBV6-5	TRBJ2-1	few	CASSYSGGRLYNEQFF	TGTGCCAGCAGTTACTCTGGGGGGAGGCTATACAATGAGCAGTTCTTC